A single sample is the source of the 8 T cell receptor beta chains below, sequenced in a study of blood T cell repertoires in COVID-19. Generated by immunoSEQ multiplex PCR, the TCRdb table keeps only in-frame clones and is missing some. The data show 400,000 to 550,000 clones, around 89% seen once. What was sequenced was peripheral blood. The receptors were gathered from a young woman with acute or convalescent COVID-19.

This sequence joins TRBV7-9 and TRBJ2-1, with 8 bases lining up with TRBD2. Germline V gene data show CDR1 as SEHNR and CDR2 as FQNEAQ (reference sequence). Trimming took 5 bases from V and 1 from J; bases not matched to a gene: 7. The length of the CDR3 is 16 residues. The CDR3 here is CASSTVAGRSYNEQFF. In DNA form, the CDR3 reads TGTGCCAGCAGCACTGTAGCGGGGCGTTCCTACAATGAGCAGTTCTTC. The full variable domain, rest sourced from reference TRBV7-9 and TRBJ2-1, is DTGVSQNPRHKITKRGQNVTFRCDPISEHNRLYWYRQTLGQGPEFLTYFQNEAQLEKSRLLSDRFSAERPKGSFSTLEIQRTEQGDSAMYLCASSTVAGRSYNEQFFGPGTRLTVL.

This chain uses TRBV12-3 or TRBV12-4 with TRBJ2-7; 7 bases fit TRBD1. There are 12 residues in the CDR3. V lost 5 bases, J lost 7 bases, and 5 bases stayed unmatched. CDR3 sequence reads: CASSRQGWEQYF. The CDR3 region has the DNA TGTGCCAGCAGTAGACAGGGATGGGAGCAGTACTTC.

CDR3 bases: TGTGCCAGCAAAGCAGGGGGAGGGAACACTGAAGCTTTCTTT. Protein sequence: CASKAGGGNTEAFF. The gene calls are TRBV6-6 and TRBJ1-1, with 7 nucleotides matching TRBD1. Germline lookup yields CDR1 MNHNY and CDR2 SVGAGI (reference sequence). The CDR3 runs to 14 residues. The V segment lost 7 bases and the J segment 1 base; nucleotides outside the gene matches: 6.

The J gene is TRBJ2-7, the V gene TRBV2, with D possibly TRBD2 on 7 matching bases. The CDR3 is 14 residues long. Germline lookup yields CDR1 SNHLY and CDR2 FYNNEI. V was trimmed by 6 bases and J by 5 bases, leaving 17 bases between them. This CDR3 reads CASSPGGSPNEQYF. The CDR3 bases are TGTGCCAGCAGCCCGGGGGGCTCGCCCAACGAGCAGTACTTC.

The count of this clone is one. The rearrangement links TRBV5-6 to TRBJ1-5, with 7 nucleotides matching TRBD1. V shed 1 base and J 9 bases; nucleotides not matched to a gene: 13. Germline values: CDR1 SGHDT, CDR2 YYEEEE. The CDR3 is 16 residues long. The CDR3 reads CASSLLHTGARRPQHF. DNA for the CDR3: TGTGCCAGCAGCTTGCTACATACAGGGGCAAGGCGGCCCCAGCATTTT.

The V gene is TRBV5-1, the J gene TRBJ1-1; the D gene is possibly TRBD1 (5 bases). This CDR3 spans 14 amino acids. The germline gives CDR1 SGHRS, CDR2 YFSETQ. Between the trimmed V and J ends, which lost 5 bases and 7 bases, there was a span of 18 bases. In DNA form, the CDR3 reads TGCGCCAGCAGTACCTCTCAGGGTGTGGTTGAAGCTTTCTTT. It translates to CASSTSQGVVEAFF.

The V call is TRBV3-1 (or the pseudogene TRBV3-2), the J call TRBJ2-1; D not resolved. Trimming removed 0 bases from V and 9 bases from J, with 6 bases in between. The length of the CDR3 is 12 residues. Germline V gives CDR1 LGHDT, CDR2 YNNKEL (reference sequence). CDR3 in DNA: TGTGCCAGCAGCCAAGAGGGCGCTGAGCAGTTCTTC. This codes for CASSQEGAEQFF.

The CDR3 bases are TGTGCCAGCAACTCCCAAGGGGGCGAGCAGTACTTC. It is translated as CASNSQGGEQYF. The rearrangement joins TRBV27 to TRBJ2-7; D perhaps matches TRBD1 (6 bases). This CDR3 region has 12 residues. Germline assignment: CDR1 MNHEY and CDR2 SMNVEV (reference sequence). V was shortened by 7 bases and J by 6 bases, with 13 bases between the two germline ends.